This paragraph reports one T cell receptor beta chain. The CDR3 has 12 residues. The germline V gene has CDR1 MNHEY and CDR2 SMNVEV (reference sequence). With 7 bases removed from V and 8 bases from J, the gap between germline ends came to 12 bases. Authors' data handling: Estimates of nucleated cell counts were drawn from the amplification of reference gene primers. TCRdb keeps only in-frame clones here, not all; method: immunoSEQ multiplex PCR. V and J calls and clone size come straight from that table; D and trimming were deduced from the DNA. The sample consists of about 83,000 clones, roughly 82% of them appearing once. This specimen belongs to a study of blood T cell repertoires in COVID-19. Study as a whole: Samples taken during acute and convalescent COVID-19 were collected in the United States, Italy and Spain. Nucleic acid was either cDNA or gDNA, and it came from T cells, B-cell-depleted T cells, or PBMCs.

V usage is TRBV27 and J usage is TRBJ2-1; possibly TRBD2 for D (7 bases). The sequenced sample consisted of peripheral blood. This clonotype was sampled from a woman older than 75 with active or convalescent COVID-19. The CDR3 loop reads CASTRGADEQFF. The CDR3 nucleotides read TGTGCCAGCACCCGGGGGGCGGATGAGCAGTTCTTC.